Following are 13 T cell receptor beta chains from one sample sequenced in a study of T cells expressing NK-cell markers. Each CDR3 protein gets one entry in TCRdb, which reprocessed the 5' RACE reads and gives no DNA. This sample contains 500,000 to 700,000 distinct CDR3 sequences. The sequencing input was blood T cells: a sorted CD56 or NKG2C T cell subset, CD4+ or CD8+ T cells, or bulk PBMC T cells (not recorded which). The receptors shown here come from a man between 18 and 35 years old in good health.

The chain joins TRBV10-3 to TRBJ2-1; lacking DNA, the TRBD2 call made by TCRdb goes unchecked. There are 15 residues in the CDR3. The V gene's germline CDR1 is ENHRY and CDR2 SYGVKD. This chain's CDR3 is CAISDLRQGYNEQFF.

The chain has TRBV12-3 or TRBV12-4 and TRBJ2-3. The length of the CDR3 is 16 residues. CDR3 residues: CASSLRPLDFTDTQYF.

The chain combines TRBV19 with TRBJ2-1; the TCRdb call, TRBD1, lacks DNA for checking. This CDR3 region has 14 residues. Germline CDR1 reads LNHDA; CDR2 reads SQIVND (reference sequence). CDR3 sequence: CASSLGEIGIEQFF.

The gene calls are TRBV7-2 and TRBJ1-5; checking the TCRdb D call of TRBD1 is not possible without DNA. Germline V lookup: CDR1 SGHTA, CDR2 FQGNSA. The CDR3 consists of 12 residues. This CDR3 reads CASSSGYQPQHF.

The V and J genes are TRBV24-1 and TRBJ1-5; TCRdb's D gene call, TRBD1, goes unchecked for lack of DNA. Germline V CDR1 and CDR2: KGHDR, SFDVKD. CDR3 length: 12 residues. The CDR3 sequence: CATSWGGQPQHF.

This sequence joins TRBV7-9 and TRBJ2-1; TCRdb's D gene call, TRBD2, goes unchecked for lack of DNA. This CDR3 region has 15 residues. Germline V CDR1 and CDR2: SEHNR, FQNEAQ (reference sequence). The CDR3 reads CASSFLAGGWNEQFF.

The CDR3 protein is CSVEPEGSKNIQYF. The chain links TRBV29-1 to TRBJ2-4. The CDR3 totals 14 residues. Germline CDR1 SQVTM, CDR2 ANQGSEA.

CDR3 protein: CASSSTITGGETQYF. The rearrangement joins TRBV12-3 or TRBV12-4 to TRBJ2-5. The CDR3 is made up of 15 amino acids.

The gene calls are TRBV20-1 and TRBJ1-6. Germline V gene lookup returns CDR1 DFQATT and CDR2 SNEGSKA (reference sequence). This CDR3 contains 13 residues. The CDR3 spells CSVPGLNNSPLHF.

This chain's CDR3 is CASSMQGDGELFF. The chain is built from TRBV5-1 and TRBJ2-2; there is no DNA to check the TCRdb D call of TRBD1. Germline V gene data show CDR1 as SGHRS and CDR2 as YFSETQ. This CDR3 has 13 amino acids.

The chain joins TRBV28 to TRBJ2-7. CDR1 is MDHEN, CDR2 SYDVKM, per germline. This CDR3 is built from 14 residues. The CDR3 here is CASSSTAVSYEQYF.

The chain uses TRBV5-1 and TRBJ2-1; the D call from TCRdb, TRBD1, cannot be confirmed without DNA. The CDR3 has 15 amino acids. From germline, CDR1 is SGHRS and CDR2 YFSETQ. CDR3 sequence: CASSSLTGTMNEQFF.

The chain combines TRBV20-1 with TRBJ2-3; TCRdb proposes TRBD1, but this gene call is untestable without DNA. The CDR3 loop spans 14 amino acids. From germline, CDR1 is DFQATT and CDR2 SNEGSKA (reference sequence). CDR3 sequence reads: CSAGQGTGRDTQYF.